This T cell receptor (beta chain) was identified during a study of blood T cell repertoires in COVID-19. Here immunoSEQ multiplex PCR was the method, and the copy in TCRdb shows in-frame clones only, minus some. The sample shows tens of thousands of clones, over 65% of them seen only once. Trimming cost V 2 bases and J 7 bases; bases outside gene matches: 6. Germline assignment: CDR1 LNHDA and CDR2 SQIVND (reference sequence). This CDR3 spans 17 amino acids. The chain uses TRBV19 and TRBJ2-1; TRBD2 matches 15 bases. Sample: peripheral blood. The clonotype comes from a human donor in a cohort sampled during active COVID-19. The CDR3 here is CASSIWTSGRGSNEQFF. The CDR3 DNA is TGTGCCAGTAGTATATGGACTAGCGGGAGGGGTAGTAATGAGCAGTTCTTC.